The T cell receptor beta chain described here comes from a study of blood T cell repertoires in COVID-19. For the study at large: COVID-19 samples, acute and convalescent, were from the United States, Italy and Spain. Sources were T cells, B-cell-depleted T cells, or PBMCs; the material itself was cDNA or gDNA.

This clone appeared a single time. Original analysis: Reference gene primer amplification in the assay estimated nucleated cell counts. Some clones are missing from TCRdb's copy, which holds only in-frame ones; the method was immunoSEQ multiplex PCR. Clone size and the V and J calls come from that table; the DNA yielded D and trimming. This table has roughly 83,000 clones, around 90% appearing once. Trimming at V came to 6 bases and at J to 4 bases, leaving 8 bases not matched to a gene. Per germline, CDR1 SNHLY and CDR2 FYNNEI. The CDR3 is 16 amino acids. The rearrangement joins TRBV2 to TRBJ2-3, with 12 bases fitting TRBD1. Sequencing input: peripheral blood. The source of this sequence is a man older than 75 with active or convalescent COVID-19. The CDR3 sequence is CASREGQGARADTQYF. The CDR3 DNA reads TGTGCCAGCAGAGAGGGACAGGGGGCTCGGGCAGATACGCAGTATTTT.